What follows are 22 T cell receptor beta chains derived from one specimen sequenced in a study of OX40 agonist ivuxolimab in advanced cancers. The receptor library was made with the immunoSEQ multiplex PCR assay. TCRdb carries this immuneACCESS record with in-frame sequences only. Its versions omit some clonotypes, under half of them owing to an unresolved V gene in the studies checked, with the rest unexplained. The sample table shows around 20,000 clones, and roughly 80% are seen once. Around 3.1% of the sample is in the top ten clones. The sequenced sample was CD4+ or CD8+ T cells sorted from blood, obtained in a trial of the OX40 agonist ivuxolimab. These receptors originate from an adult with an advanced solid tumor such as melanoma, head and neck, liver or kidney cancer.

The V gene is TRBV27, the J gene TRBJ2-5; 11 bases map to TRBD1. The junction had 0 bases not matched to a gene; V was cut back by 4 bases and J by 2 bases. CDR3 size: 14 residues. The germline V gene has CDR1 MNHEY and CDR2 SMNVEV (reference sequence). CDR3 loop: CASSWDRGQETQYF. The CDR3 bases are TGTGCCAGCAGTTGGGACAGGGGGCAAGAGACCCAGTACTTC.

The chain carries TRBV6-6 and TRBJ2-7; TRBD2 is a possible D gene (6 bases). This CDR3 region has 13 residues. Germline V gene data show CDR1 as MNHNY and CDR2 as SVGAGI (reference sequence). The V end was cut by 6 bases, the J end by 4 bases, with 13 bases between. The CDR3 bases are TGTGCCAGCAGACCCTCGGCGGGGTACGAGCAGTACTTC. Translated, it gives CASRPSAGYEQYF.

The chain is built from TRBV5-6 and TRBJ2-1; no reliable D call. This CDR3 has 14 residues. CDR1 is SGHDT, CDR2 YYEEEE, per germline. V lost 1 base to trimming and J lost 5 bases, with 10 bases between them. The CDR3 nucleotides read TGTGCCAGCAGCTTGAGTAACTACCACAATGAGCAGTTCTTC. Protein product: CASSLSNYHNEQFF. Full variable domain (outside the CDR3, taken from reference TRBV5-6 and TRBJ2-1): DAGVTQSPTHLIKTRGQQVTLRCSPKSGHDTVSWYQQALGQGPQFIFQYYEEEERQRGNFPDRFSGHQFPNYSSELNVNALLLGDSALYLCASSLSNYHNEQFFGPGTRLTVL.

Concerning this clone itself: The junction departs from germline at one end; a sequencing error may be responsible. The CDR3 here is CASTDTGNRPQHF. CDR3 coding DNA: TGTGCCAGCACCGACACGGGGAATCGGCCCCAGCATTTT. V usage is TRBV10-3 and J usage is TRBJ1-5; D unresolved. This CDR3 contains 13 residues. In germline, CDR1 is ENHRY, CDR2 SYGVKD.

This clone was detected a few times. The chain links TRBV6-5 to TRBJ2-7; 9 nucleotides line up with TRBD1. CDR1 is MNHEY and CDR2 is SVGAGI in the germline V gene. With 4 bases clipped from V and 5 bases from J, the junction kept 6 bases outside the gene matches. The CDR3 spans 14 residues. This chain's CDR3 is CASSLGTGKNEQYF. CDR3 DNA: TGTGCCAGCAGTTTAGGGACAGGGAAGAACGAGCAGTACTTC.

This CDR3 reads CASSPQGAPSTDTQYF. The CDR3 nucleotides read TGTGCCAGCAGCCCCCAAGGGGCTCCTAGCACAGATACGCAGTATTTT. The genes are TRBV7-2 and TRBJ2-3, with a weak D call TRBD1 (5 bases). The V end was cut by 5 bases, the J end by 0 bases, with 15 bases between. Germline CDR1 is SGHTA and CDR2 is FQGNSA. This CDR3 comprises 16 residues.

CDR3 sequence (DNA): TGTGCCAGCTCACAGGGATATAGCAATCAGCCCCAGCATTTT. Translated, it gives CASSQGYSNQPQHF. The chain is built from TRBV18 and TRBJ1-5; D is ambiguous. Trimming removed 4 bases from V and 0 bases from J, with 7 bases in between. CDR3 size: 14 residues. Germline CDR1 and CDR2: KGHSH and LQKENI. Based on the CDR3 plus reference TRBV18 and TRBJ1-5, the full variable domain is NAGVMQNPRHLVRRRGQEARLRCSPMKGHSHVYWYRQLPEEGLKFMVYLQKENIIDESGMPKERFSAEFPKEGPSILRIQQVVRGDSAAYFCASSQGYSNQPQHFGDGTRLSIL.

The CDR3 nucleotides are TGTGCCAGTAGTTGGACGGAGAGCTCTGGAAACACCATATATTTT. Translating gives CASSWTESSGNTIYF. This chain connects TRBV19 to TRBJ1-3; D gene uncertain. Deletions cut 5 bases from V and 0 bases from J, with 11 bases between. Looked up from germline, CDR1 is LNHDA and CDR2 is SQIVND (reference sequence). The CDR3 length is 15 residues.

The CDR3 spells CASSSGEDRGKTEAFF. The CDR3 DNA sequence: TGCGCCAGCAGCTCTGGAGAGGACAGGGGAAAGACTGAAGCTTTCTTT. The V gene is TRBV5-1, the J gene TRBJ1-1, with 9 bases that match TRBD1. Trimming removed 3 bases from V and 5 bases from J; junction bases left unmatched: 11. The CDR3 totals 16 residues. Germline V gene data show CDR1 as SGHRS and CDR2 as YFSETQ.

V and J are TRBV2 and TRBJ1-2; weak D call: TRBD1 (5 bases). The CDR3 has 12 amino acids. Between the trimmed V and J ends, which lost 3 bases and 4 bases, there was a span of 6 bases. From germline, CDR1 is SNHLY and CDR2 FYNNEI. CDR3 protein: CASSDDSYGYTF. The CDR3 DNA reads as TGTGCCAGCAGTGATGACAGCTATGGCTACACCTTC.

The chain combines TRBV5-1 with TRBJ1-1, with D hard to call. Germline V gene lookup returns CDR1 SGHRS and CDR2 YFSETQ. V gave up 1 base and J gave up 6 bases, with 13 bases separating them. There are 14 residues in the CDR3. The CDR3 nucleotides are TGCGCCAGCAGCTTGATGCCAGGCTCGGCTGAAGCTTTCTTT. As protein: CASSLMPGSAEAFF.

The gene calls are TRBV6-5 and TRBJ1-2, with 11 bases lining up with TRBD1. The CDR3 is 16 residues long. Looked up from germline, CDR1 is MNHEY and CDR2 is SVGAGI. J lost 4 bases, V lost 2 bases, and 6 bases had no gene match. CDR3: CASSYTRTGGGYGYTF. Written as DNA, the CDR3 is TGTGCCAGCAGTTACACCCGGACAGGGGGCGGCTATGGCTACACCTTC.

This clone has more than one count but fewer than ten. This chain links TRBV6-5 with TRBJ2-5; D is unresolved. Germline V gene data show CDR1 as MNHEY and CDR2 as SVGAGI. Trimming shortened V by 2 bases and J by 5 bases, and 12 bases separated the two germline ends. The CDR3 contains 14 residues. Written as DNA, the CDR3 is TGTGCCAGCAGTTACGATAGGGTGAGGGAGACCCAGTACTTC. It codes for CASSYDRVRETQYF.

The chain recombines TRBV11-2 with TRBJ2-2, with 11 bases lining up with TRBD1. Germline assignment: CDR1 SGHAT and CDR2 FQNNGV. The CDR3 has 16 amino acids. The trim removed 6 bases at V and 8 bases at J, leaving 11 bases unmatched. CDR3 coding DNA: TGTGCCAGCAGAAACCTCCGGGACAGGGGGTTGGGGGAGCTGTTTTTT. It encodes CASRNLRDRGLGELFF.

CDR3 amino acids: CASRTPRGLRTGELFF. The CDR3 nucleotides read TGTGCCAGCCGAACGCCGCGAGGGCTGAGAACCGGGGAGCTGTTTTTT. The rearrangement links TRBV11-2 to TRBJ2-2, with D possibly being TRBD2 (5 bases). Germline CDR1 reads SGHAT; CDR2 reads FQNNGV. This CDR3 contains 16 residues. Trimming removed 8 bases at V and 5 bases at J, with 21 bases between.

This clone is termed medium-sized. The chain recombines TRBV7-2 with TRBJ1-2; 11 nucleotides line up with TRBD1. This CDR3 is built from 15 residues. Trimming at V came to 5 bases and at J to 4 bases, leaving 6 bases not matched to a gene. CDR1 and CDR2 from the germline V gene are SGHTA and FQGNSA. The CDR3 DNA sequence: TGTGCCAGCAGCCTAAGGACAGGGGGCGTCTATGGCTACACCTTC. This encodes CASSLRTGGVYGYTF.

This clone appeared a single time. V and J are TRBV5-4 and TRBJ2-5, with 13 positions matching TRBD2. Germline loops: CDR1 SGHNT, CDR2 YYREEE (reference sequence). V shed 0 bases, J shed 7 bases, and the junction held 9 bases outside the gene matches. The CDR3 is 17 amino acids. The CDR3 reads CASSLDGLAGDGVTQYF. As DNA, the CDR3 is TGTGCCAGCAGCTTGGATGGACTAGCGGGAGACGGGGTGACCCAGTACTTC.

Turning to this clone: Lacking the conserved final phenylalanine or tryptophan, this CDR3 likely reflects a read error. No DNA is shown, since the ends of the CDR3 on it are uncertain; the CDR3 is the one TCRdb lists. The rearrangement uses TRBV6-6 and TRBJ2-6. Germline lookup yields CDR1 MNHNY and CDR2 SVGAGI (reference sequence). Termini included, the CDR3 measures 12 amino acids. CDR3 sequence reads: CASSRWPGGNKV.

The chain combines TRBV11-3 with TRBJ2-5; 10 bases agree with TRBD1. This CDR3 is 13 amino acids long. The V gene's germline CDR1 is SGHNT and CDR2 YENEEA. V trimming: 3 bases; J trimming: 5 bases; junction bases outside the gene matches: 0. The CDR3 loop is CASSLGQGETQYF. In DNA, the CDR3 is TGTGCCAGCAGCTTGGGACAGGGGGAGACCCAGTACTTC.

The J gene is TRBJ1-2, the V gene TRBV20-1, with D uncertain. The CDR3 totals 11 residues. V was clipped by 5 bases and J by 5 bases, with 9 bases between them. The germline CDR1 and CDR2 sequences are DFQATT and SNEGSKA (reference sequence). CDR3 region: CSARLGYGYTF. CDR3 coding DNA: TGCAGTGCTCGGTTGGGGTATGGCTACACCTTC.

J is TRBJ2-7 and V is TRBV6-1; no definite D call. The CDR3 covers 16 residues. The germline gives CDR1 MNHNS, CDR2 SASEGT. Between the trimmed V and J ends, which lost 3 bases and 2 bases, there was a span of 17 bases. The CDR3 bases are TGTGCCAGCAGTGACAAGTCCAGGACGAAGACCTACGAGCAGTACTTC. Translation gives CASSDKSRTKTYEQYF.

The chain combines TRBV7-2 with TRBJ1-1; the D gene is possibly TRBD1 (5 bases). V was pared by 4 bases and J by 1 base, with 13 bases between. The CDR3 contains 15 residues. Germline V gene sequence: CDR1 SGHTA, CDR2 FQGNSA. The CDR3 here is CASSSHRYKNTEAFF. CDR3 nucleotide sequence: TGTGCCAGCAGCTCGCACAGGTATAAGAACACTGAAGCTTTCTTT.